The sequence of this T cell receptor (beta chain) was determined in a study of blood T cell repertoires in COVID-19. Background on the study: Samples taken during acute and convalescent COVID-19 were collected in the United States, Italy and Spain. T cells, B-cell-depleted T cells, or PBMCs supplied cDNA or gDNA.

In germline, CDR1 is SGHAT, CDR2 FQDESV (reference sequence). The CDR3 has 13 residues. Trimming pared 5 bases from V and 6 bases from J, leaving 8 bases between. The authors' processing: The authors estimated nucleated cell counts from reference gene primer amplification. Profiling relied on immunoSEQ multiplex PCR, and the TCRdb table lists in-frame clones only, not all of them. The V and J calls and the clone size are those of that table, but D and trimming were determined from the DNA. The sample has under 150,000 clones; about 77% are singletons. The source of this sequence is a man at least 80 years old with acute or convalescent COVID-19. This rearrangement joins TRBV11-1 to TRBJ1-6; D is unresolved. The sequenced sample was peripheral blood. Written as DNA, the CDR3 is TGTGCCAGCAGCCCAGGATTTAATTCACCCCTCCACTTT. As protein: CASSPGFNSPLHF. The entire variable domain, with the rest obtained from reference TRBV11-1 and TRBJ1-6, is as follows: EAEVAQSPRYKITEKSQAVAFWCDPISGHATLYWYRQILGQGPELLVQFQDESVVDDSQLPKDRFSAERLKGVDSTLKIQPAELGDSAMYLCASSPGFNSPLHFGNGTRLTVT.